Described below is a single TCR beta chain sequence and its context. What it recognizes is unknown. The data stem from a study of CD8 T cells in ankylosing spondylitis. Researchers built TCR beta libraries using quantitative 5'-RACE with molecular barcodes. MiXCR, run by TCRdb on the 5' RACE reads, gives a single entry per CDR3 protein. The profile covers about 400,000 distinct CDR3 sequences, with around 24% appearing a single time and about 16% taken by the ten largest. Germline lookup yields CDR1 SQVTM and CDR2 ANQGSEA. With 6 bases clipped from V and 0 bases from J, the junction kept 4 bases outside the gene matches. The CDR3 loop spans 14 amino acids. Study-wide findings and caveats: The authors reported significant enrichment of disease-linked clones in matched ankylosing spondylitis synovial fluid. Under 10 highly homologous variants formed a TCR beta motif that appeared characteristic of ankylosing spondylitis blood. Disease-associated clonotypes exhibited CD8+ identity and were relatively infrequent in peripheral blood.

What was sequenced was blood, either unsorted or a sorted T cell fraction (not recorded which). The V and J genes are TRBV29-1 and TRBJ2-2; 7 nucleotides agree with TRBD1. The sequence derives from a male donor with ankylosing spondylitis. The CDR3 bases are TGCAGCGTAACCGACAGGGCGAACACCGGGGAGCTGTTTTTT. Translation gives CSVTDRANTGELFF.